Below are 21 T cell receptor beta chains sequenced from a single sample in a study of CD8 T cells in Susac syndrome. Random-hexamer reverse transcription was applied to about 0.45 to 1 ug RNA. TCRdb redid the calling of the immunoSEQ multiplex PCR reads with MiXCR, one entry per CDR3 protein. This table has 250,000 to 300,000 distinct CDR3 sequences, about 91% appearing once. Sequenced sample: CD8+ T cells from PBMCs. Receptors were obtained from a human donor with multiple sclerosis.

The chain has TRBV29-1 and TRBJ2-1, with TRBD1 as a possible D gene (5 bases). V lost 6 bases and J lost 1, with 10 bases in between. Germline V gene lookup returns CDR1 SQVTM and CDR2 ANQGSEA. The CDR3 contains 13 residues. The CDR3 is CSVDSTSYNEQFF. The CDR3, as DNA: TGCAGCGTCGACAGTACTTCCTACAATGAGCAGTTCTTC.

This clonotype was picked up a small number of times. The rearrangement links TRBV12-3 or TRBV12-4 to TRBJ2-7; D is undetermined. This CDR3 is 12 amino acids long. The V and J ends lost 4 bases and 2 bases respectively, with 6 bases between them. The CDR3 sequence is CASSSTPYEQYF. The CDR3 region has the DNA TGTGCCAGCAGTTCGACCCCCTACGAGCAGTACTTC.

The gene calls are TRBV15 and TRBJ1-1; 8 bases map to TRBD1. Germline CDR1 LNHNV, CDR2 YYDKDF (reference sequence). V lost 3 bases and J lost 2; bases outside the gene matches: 8. CDR3 length: 16 amino acids. Written as DNA, the CDR3 is TGTGCCACCAGCAGGGCTCAGACAGGGGTAAACACTGAAGCTTTCTTT. Its translation: CATSRAQTGVNTEAFF.

V usage is TRBV9 and J usage is TRBJ2-1; TRBD1 agrees at 9 bases. Germline trimming cut 0 bases from V and 7 bases from J; bases unmatched to any gene: 2. The CDR3 has 14 amino acids. Germline V gene sequence: CDR1 SGDLS, CDR2 YYNGEE. The CDR3 spells CASSVGGTGNEQFF. The CDR3, as DNA: TGTGCCAGCAGCGTAGGTGGGACAGGGAATGAGCAGTTCTTC.

The V gene is TRBV2, the J gene TRBJ2-1, with TRBD1 as a possible D gene (6 bases). This CDR3 contains 12 residues. With 8 bases removed from V and 4 bases from J, the gap between germline ends came to 9 bases. Germline V gene sequence: CDR1 SNHLY, CDR2 FYNNEI. CDR3 residues: CASGQIYNEQFF. The CDR3 DNA is TGTGCCAGCGGACAGATATACAATGAGCAGTTCTTC.

This clonotype showed up just once. V usage is TRBV4-2 and J usage is TRBJ2-1, with D possibly matching TRBD2 (6 bases). The germline V gene encodes CDR1 LGHNA and CDR2 YNFKEQ. The CDR3 sequence is 19 residues long. V lost 4 bases and J 0 bases, leaving 22 bases between the germline ends. CDR3 DNA: TGTGCCAGCAGCCCTCACCCCCCCCTTCTAGCGAACTCCTACAATGAGCAGTTCTTC. As protein: CASSPHPPLLANSYNEQFF.

The V call is TRBV7-8, the J call TRBJ1-2; D is ambiguous. Between the trimmed V and J ends, which lost 5 bases and 2 bases, there was a span of 15 bases. CDR3 length: 15 residues. Germline V gene lookup returns CDR1 SGHVS and CDR2 FQNEAQ. The chain's CDR3 is CASSDQDGANYGYTF. CDR3 DNA: TGTGCCAGCAGCGACCAGGACGGCGCAAACTATGGCTACACCTTC.

The gene calls are TRBV29-1 and TRBJ2-2; 10 positions agree with TRBD1. V dropped 1 base and J dropped 6; count of bases not matched to a gene: 17. The CDR3 consists of 19 residues. The germline CDR1 and CDR2 sequences are SQVTM and ANQGSEA. The CDR3 DNA reads as TGCAGCGTTGAAGGGTCGGGGGGATCAAGACAGGGGGCCCCCGGGGAGCTGTTTTTT. It codes for CSVEGSGGSRQGAPGELFF.

V gene TRBV30 combines with J gene TRBJ2-1, with D unclear. The CDR3 totals 14 residues. V was pared by 2 bases and J by 3 bases, with 11 bases between. Per germline, CDR1 GTSNPN and CDR2 SVGIG (reference sequence). The DNA for the CDR3 is TGTGCCTGGAGTCAGACCCCGGGCTACAATGAGCAGTTCTTC. Translated, it gives CAWSQTPGYNEQFF.

The CDR3 sequence is CASSAGSAYNEQFF. The CDR3 DNA reads TGTGCCAGCAGCGCGGGATCAGCCTACAATGAGCAGTTCTTC. The J gene is TRBJ2-1, the V gene TRBV9; TRBD2 might be the D (5 bases). The ends were cut back, 3 bases at V and 2 bases at J, with 9 bases in the middle. The CDR3 totals 14 residues. The V gene's germline CDR1 is SGDLS and CDR2 YYNGEE.

This clonotype was recorded a few times. The chain couples TRBV7-9 to TRBJ2-1, with 10 bases matching TRBD2. The CDR3 runs 16 residues. The V segment lost 4 bases and the J segment 3 bases; nucleotides outside the gene matches: 6. CDR1 is SEHNR and CDR2 is FQNEAQ in the germline V gene (reference sequence). The CDR3 reads CASSSYSSGSYNEQFF. CDR3 DNA: TGTGCCAGCAGCTCCTATTCTAGCGGGAGCTACAATGAGCAGTTCTTC.

The V and J genes are TRBV19 and TRBJ2-3; D perhaps matches TRBD2 (5 bases). Germline CDR1 is LNHDA and CDR2 is SQIVND (reference sequence). The CDR3 length is 16 residues. V was cut by 5 bases and J by 3 bases, with 18 bases left in between. In nucleotides, the CDR3 is TGTGCCAGTAGTCCCCGGGTGATAGCGCCTACAGATACGCAGTATTTT. Translated: CASSPRVIAPTDTQYF.

The chain links TRBV30 to TRBJ2-1, with D perhaps matching TRBD1 (8 bases). The ends were cut back, 0 bases at V and 7 bases at J, with 19 bases in the middle. CDR3 length: 16 amino acids. Germline V gene sequence: CDR1 GTSNPN, CDR2 SVGIG (reference sequence). The CDR3 sequence: CAWSVQGGPRYNEQFF. The CDR3 bases are TGTGCCTGGAGTGTACAGGGGGGGCCTCGATATAATGAGCAGTTCTTC.

This chain joins TRBV6-5 and TRBJ2-5, with D maybe TRBD1 (6 bases). CDR3 length: 15 amino acids. CDR1 is MNHEY, CDR2 SVGAGI, per germline. V was trimmed by 5 bases and J by 5 bases, leaving 18 bases between them. The CDR3 region is CASSPHLHRAETQYF. The CDR3 DNA reads TGTGCCAGCAGTCCCCACTTGCACAGGGCCGAGACCCAGTACTTC.

J is TRBJ2-1 and V is TRBV2, with D possibly TRBD2 on 6 matching bases. The V end was cut by 6 bases, the J end by 0 bases, with 15 bases between. The CDR3 has 16 residues. The V gene's germline CDR1 is SNHLY and CDR2 FYNNEI. CDR3 residues: CASSDPRGISYNEQFF. The CDR3 nucleotides read TGTGCCAGCAGCGACCCACGGGGGATCTCCTACAATGAGCAGTTCTTC.

The chain employs TRBV5-1 and TRBJ1-1; no clear D gene. V was clipped by 1 base and J by 5 bases, with 15 bases between them. Germline V gene lookup returns CDR1 SGHRS and CDR2 YFSETQ. The CDR3 contains 15 residues. CDR3 coding DNA: TGCGCCAGCAGCTTGTGGCAGGCTCGAGGGACTGAAGCTTTCTTT. Amino acids: CASSLWQARGTEAFF. The whole variable domain, filled in from reference TRBV5-1 and TRBJ1-1, reads KAGVTQTPRYLIKTRGQQVTLSCSPISGHRSVSWYQQTPGQGLQFLFEYFSETQRNKGNFPGRFSGRQFSNSRSEMNVSTLELGDSALYLCASSLWQARGTEAFFGQGTRLTVV.

The CDR3 sequence: CATSRERDRTNTDTQYF. CDR3 sequence (DNA): TGTGCCACCAGCAGAGAAAGAGACAGGACAAACACAGATACGCAGTATTTT. This chain links TRBV15 with TRBJ2-3; TRBD1 is a possible D gene (6 bases). V lost 0 bases and J lost 2, with 15 bases in between. This CDR3 is built from 17 residues. Germline V gene sequence: CDR1 LNHNV, CDR2 YYDKDF (reference sequence). Variable domain in full (rest from reference TRBV15 and TRBJ2-3): DAMVIQNPRYQVTQFGKPVTLSCSQTLNHNVMYWYQQKSSQAPKLLFHYYDKDFNNEADTPDNFQSRRPNTSFCFLDIRSPGLGDTAMYLCATSRERDRTNTDTQYFGPGTRLTVL.

The CDR3 protein is CASSYGDMNTEAFF. CDR3 in DNA: TGTGCCAGCAGTTACGGGGACATGAACACTGAAGCTTTCTTT. The rearrangement uses TRBV6-5 and TRBJ1-1; tentatively, D is TRBD1 (6 bases). The CDR3 spans 14 residues. V lost 2 bases and J 0 bases, leaving 7 bases between the germline ends. Germline loops: CDR1 MNHEY, CDR2 SVGAGI.

The V gene is TRBV27, the J gene TRBJ2-4; TRBD1 matches at 11 bases. Germline CDR1 MNHEY, CDR2 SMNVEV (reference sequence). Unmatched junction bases numbered 5, after V lost 5 bases and J lost 8 bases. CDR3 length equals 14 residues. The CDR3 sequence: CASSRTGGADIQYF. The CDR3 nucleotides read TGTGCCAGCAGTAGGACAGGGGGCGCGGACATTCAGTACTTC.

This sequence joins TRBV12-3 or TRBV12-4 and TRBJ1-5; D is perhaps TRBD1 (5 bases). Trimming pared 3 bases from V and 5 bases from J, leaving 20 bases between. This CDR3 has 17 residues. The CDR3 is CASSFVPGLRADQPQHF. DNA of the CDR3: TGTGCCAGCAGTTTTGTTCCAGGGCTTCGGGCGGATCAGCCCCAGCATTTT.

The chain uses TRBV9 and TRBJ2-5; TRBD1 agrees at 7 bases. Germline V gene data show CDR1 as SGDLS and CDR2 as YYNGEE. The V segment lost 3 bases and the J segment 4 bases; nucleotides outside the gene matches: 9. The CDR3 is made up of 15 amino acids. The CDR3 sequence is CASSATGSLVETQYF. DNA of the CDR3: TGTGCCAGCAGCGCGACAGGGAGTTTAGTAGAGACCCAGTACTTC.